This record covers a single T cell receptor (beta chain). Profiling relied on immunoSEQ multiplex PCR, and the TCRdb table lists in-frame clones only, not all of them. The profile shows about 64,000 clones, roughly 80% of them singletons. Germline assignment: CDR1 SEHNR and CDR2 FQNEAQ (reference sequence). Trimming took 7 bases from V and 4 from J; bases not matched to a gene: 7. The CDR3 contains 14 residues. This entry is derived from a study of blood T cell repertoires in COVID-19. The chain recombines TRBV7-9 with TRBJ1-2, with 9 nucleotides matching TRBD1. What was sequenced was peripheral blood. This TCR was sampled from a human donor in a cohort sampled during active COVID-19. The CDR3 bases are TGTGCCAGCACACGGGACAGGGACCTCTATGGCTACACCTTC. Translated: CASTRDRDLYGYTF.